The T cell receptor (beta chain) described here comes from a study of T-cell reconstitution after alpha-beta-depleted transplantation in children. Study results and limitations: T cells produced anew were the main source of T-cell counts and diversity one year after transplant. There were reportedly several hundred expanded graft clones from which alpha-beta T cells came about two months after transplant.

About this clonotype itself: Its cognate antigen is unknown.

Preparation of the TCRbeta library was carried out with unique molecular identifiers. TCRdb analysed the PCR reads with MiXCR anew, one entry per CDR3 protein. Of about 110,000 distinct CDR3 sequences listed, about 6% are singletons. V lost 3 bases and J lost 3; bases outside the gene matches: 6. This CDR3 has 15 residues. CDR1 SGDLS and CDR2 YYNGEE come from the germline V gene. The TCR originated in a male patient aged 2-9 years who had a stem cell transplant for acute lymphoblastic leukemia, so the T cells may come from the graft donor. The chain couples TRBV9 to TRBJ2-5; 9 nucleotides align to TRBD1. Source: PBMCs, mostly from graft donor cells, taken 360 days after TCRalphabeta/CD19-depleted stem cell transplant. CDR3 bases: TGTGCCAGCAGCGGCCGGGACAGGGAGGAAGAGACCCAGTACTTC. It codes for CASSGRDREEETQYF.